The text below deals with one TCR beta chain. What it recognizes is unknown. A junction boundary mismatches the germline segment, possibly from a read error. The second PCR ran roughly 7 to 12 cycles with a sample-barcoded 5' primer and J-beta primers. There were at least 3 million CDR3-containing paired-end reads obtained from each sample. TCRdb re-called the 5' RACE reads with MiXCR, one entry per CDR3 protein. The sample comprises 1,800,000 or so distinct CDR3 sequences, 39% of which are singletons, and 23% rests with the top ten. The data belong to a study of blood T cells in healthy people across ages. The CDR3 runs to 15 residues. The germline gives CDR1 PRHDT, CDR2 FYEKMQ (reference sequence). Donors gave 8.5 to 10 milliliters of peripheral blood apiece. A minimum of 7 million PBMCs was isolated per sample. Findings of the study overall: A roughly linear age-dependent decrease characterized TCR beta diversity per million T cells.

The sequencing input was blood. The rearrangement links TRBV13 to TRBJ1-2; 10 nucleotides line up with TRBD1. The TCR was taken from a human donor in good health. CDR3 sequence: CASSAFDRGQGGYTF. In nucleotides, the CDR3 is TGTGCAAGCAGCGCCTTCGACAGGGGGCAGGGAGGCTACACCTTC.